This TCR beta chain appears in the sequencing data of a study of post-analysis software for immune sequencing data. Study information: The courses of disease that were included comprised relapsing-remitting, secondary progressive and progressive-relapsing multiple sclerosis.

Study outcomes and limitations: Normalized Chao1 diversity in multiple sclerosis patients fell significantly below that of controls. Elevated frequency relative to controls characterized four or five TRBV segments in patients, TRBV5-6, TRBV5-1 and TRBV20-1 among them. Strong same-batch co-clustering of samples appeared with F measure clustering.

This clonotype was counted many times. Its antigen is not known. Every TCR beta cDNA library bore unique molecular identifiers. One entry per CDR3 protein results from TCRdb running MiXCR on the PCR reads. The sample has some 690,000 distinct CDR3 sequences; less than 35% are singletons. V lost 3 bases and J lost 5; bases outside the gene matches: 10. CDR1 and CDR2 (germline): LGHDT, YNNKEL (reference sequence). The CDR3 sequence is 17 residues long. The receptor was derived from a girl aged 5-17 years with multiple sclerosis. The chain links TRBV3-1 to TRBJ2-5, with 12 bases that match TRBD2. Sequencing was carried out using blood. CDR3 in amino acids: CASSQGLAGGPEETQYF. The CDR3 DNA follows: TGTGCCAGCAGCCAGGGGCTAGCGGGGGGGCCGGAGGAGACCCAGTACTTC.